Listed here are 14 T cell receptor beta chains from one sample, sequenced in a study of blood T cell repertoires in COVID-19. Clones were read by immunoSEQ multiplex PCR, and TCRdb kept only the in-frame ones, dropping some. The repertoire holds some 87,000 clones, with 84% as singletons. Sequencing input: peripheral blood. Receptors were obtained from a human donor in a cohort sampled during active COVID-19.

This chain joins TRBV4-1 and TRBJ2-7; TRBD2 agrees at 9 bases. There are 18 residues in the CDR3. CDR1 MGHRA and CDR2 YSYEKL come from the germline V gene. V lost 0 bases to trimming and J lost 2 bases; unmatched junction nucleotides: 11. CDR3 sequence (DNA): TGCGCCAGCAGCCAAGATTTGGATAGCGGGAGAACGGCCTACGAGCAGTACTTC. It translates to CASSQDLDSGRTAYEQYF.

The CDR3 DNA is TGTGCCAGCAGGGAACAGGGGGGAAATTCACCCCTCCACTTT. Translating gives CASREQGGNSPLHF. The chain joins TRBV6-4 to TRBJ1-6, with TRBD1 identical over 8 bases. The CDR3 length is 14 residues. V lost 6 bases to trimming and J lost 7 bases; unmatched junction nucleotides: 5. Germline CDR1 and CDR2: MRHNA and SNTAGT.

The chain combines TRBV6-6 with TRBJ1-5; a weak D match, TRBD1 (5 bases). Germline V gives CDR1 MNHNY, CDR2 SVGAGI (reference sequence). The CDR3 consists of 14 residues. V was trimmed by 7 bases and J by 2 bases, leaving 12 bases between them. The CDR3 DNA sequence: TGTGCCAGCAACGCCAGGGAGGGCAATCAGCCCCAGCATTTT. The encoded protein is CASNAREGNQPQHF.

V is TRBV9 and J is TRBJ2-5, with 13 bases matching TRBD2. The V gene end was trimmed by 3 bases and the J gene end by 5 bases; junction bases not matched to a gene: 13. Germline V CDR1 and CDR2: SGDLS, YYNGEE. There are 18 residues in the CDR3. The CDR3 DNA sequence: TGTGCCAGCAGCGCCATGTCAGGACTAGCGGGGGCTCGGGAGACCCAGTACTTC. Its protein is CASSAMSGLAGARETQYF.

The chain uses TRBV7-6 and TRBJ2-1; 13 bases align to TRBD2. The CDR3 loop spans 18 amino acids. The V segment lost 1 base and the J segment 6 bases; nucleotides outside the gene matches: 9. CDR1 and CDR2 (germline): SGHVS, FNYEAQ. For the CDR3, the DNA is TGTGCCAGCAGCTTAGGATTGGGGGGACTAGCGGGACCCAATGAGCAGTTCTTC. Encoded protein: CASSLGLGGLAGPNEQFF.

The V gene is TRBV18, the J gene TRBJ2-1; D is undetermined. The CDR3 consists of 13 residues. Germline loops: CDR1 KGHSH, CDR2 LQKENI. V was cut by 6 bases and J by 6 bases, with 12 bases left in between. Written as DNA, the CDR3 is TGTGCCAGCTCTCCCAACAGCCGCAATGAGCAGTTCTTC. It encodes CASSPNSRNEQFF.

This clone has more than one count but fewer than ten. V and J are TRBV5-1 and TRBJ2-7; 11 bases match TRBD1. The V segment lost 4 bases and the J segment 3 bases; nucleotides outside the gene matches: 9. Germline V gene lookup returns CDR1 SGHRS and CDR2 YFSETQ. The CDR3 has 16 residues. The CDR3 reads CASSPGRGTGGYEQYF. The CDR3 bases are TGCGCCAGCAGCCCAGGGCGCGGGACAGGGGGCTACGAGCAGTACTTC.

CDR3 loop: CASSLFPDGGQETQYF. CDR3 coding DNA: TGTGCCAGCAGTTTATTCCCGGACGGAGGGCAAGAGACCCAGTACTTC. This sequence joins TRBV27 and TRBJ2-5, with D tentatively TRBD2 (6 bases). This CDR3 is 16 amino acids long. V was shortened by 1 base and J by 2 bases, with 14 bases between the two germline ends. CDR1 and CDR2 from the germline V gene are MNHEY and SMNVEV (reference sequence).

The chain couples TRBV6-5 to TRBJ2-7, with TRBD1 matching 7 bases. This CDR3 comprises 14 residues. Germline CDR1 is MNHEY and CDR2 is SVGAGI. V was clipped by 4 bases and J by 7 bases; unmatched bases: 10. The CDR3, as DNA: TGTGCCAGCAGTTTCCCAGGGGGATCGGGGGAGCAGTACTTC. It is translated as CASSFPGGSGEQYF.

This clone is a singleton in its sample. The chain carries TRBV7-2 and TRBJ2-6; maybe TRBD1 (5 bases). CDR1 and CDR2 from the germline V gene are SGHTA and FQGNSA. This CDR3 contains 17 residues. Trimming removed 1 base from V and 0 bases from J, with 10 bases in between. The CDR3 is CASSLGQIRSGANVLTF. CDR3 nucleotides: TGTGCCAGCAGCTTAGGACAGATTCGCTCTGGGGCCAACGTCCTGACTTTC.

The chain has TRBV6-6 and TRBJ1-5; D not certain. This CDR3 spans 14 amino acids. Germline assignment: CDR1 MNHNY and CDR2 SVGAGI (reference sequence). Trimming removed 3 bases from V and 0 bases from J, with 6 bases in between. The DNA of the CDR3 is TGTGCCAGCAGTTATGACAATAGCAATCAGCCCCAGCATTTT. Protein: CASSYDNSNQPQHF.

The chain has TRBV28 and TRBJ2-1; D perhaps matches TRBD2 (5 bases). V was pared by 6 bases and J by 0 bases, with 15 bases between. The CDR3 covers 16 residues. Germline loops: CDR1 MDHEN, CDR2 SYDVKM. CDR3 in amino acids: CASRDPGVSSYNEQFF. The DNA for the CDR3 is TGTGCCAGCAGAGACCCCGGGGTTAGCTCCTACAATGAGCAGTTCTTC.

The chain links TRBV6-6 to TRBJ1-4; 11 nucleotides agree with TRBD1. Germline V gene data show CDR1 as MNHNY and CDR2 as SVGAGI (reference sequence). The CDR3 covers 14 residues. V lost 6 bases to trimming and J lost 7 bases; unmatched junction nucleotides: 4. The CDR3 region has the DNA TGTGCCAGCAGCTCCGGGACAGGGGGTGAAAAACTGTTTTTT. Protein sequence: CASSSGTGGEKLFF.

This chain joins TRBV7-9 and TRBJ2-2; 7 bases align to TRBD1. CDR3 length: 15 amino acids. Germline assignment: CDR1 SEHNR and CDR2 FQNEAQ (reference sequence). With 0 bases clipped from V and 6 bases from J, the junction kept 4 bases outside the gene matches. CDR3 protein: CASSLAGTDAGELFF. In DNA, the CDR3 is TGTGCCAGCAGCTTAGCCGGGACAGATGCCGGGGAGCTGTTTTTT.